The 17 T cell receptor beta chains below come from one sample, sequenced in a study of vaccination and CD4 T cells after COVID-19. The antigens for these receptors are not known. Treatment specified: roughly 10-day PBMC culture with coronavirus spike peptide pools or control peptides (ViraFEST assay). Sequencing of DNA taken from cultured CD4+ T cells relied on the Oncomine TCR Beta short-read assay. TCRdb reanalysed the PCR reads using MiXCR and keeps one entry per CDR3 protein. Of fewer than 11,000 distinct CDR3 sequences in the sample, 26% were seen once. The sequenced sample was CD4+ T cells from blood, cultured in vitro, obtained before SARS-CoV-2 vaccination. Receptor source: a human donor who received a COVID-19 vaccine.

The chain combines TRBV6-5 with TRBJ1-1; 9 nucleotides line up with TRBD1. The germline V gene encodes CDR1 MNHEY and CDR2 SVGAGI. The CDR3 spans 16 residues. Trimming removed 4 bases from V and 0 bases from J; junction bases left unmatched: 6. Written as DNA, the CDR3 is TGTGCCAGCAGTTCGGACAGGGGAGACTTGAACACTGAAGCTTTCTTT. Translating gives CASSSDRGDLNTEAFF.

The V and J genes are TRBV7-2 and TRBJ2-7; 7 nucleotides line up with TRBD2. This CDR3 is 15 amino acids long. Germline loops: CDR1 SGHTA, CDR2 FQGNSA. V shed 4 bases and J 4 bases; nucleotides not matched to a gene: 10. The CDR3 here is CASSSRTGGIYEQYF. CDR3 bases: TGTGCCAGCAGCTCTCGGACGGGGGGAATATACGAGCAGTACTTC.

The genes are TRBV5-6 and TRBJ2-5; a possible D gene is TRBD1 (8 bases). The CDR3 loop spans 15 amino acids. Germline CDR1 is SGHDT and CDR2 is YYEEEE. Between the trimmed V and J ends, which lost 0 bases and 5 bases, there was a span of 14 bases. Written as DNA, the CDR3 is TGTGCCAGCAGCTTGGACAGGGGGGGACCCGAGACCCAGTACTTC. Protein: CASSLDRGGPETQYF.

In its sample, this clonotype was seen once. The V and J genes are TRBV6-1 and TRBJ2-5; 11 bases map to TRBD2. In germline, CDR1 is MNHNS, CDR2 SASEGT. CDR3 length: 16 residues. The V gene end was trimmed by 6 bases and the J gene end by 5 bases; junction bases not matched to a gene: 11. As DNA, the CDR3 is TGTGCCAGCAGCATGACTAGCGGGGTCCCAATGGAGACCCAGTACTTC. Residues: CASSMTSGVPMETQYF.

The chain links TRBV30 to TRBJ1-6; 7 nucleotides line up with TRBD1. CDR3 length equals 17 residues. Trimming at V came to 2 bases and at J to 0 bases, leaving 7 bases not matched to a gene. CDR1 GTSNPN and CDR2 SVGIG come from the germline V gene (reference sequence). The CDR3 protein is CAWSSGQTSSYNSPLHF. In DNA, the CDR3 is TGTGCCTGGAGTTCGGGACAGACTAGCTCCTATAATTCACCCCTCCACTTT.

The chain couples TRBV7-2 to TRBJ1-1; 8 bases map to TRBD1. This CDR3 is built from 14 residues. Trimming removed 5 bases from V and 1 base from J; junction bases left unmatched: 3. CDR1 is SGHTA and CDR2 is FQGNSA in the germline V gene. The CDR3 loop reads CASSPGQGNTEAFF. DNA of the CDR3: TGTGCCAGCAGCCCCGGACAGGGGAACACTGAAGCTTTCTTT. Drawing the rest from reference TRBV7-2 and TRBJ1-1, the complete variable domain is GAGVSQSPSNKVTEKGKDVELRCDPISGHTALYWYRQSLGQGLEFLIYFQGNSAPDKSGLPSDRFSAERTGGSVSTLTIQRTQQEDSAVYLCASSPGQGNTEAFFGQGTRLTVV.

The rearrangement joins TRBV6-2 or TRBV6-3 to TRBJ2-1, with D possibly TRBD2 on 6 matching bases. Trimming took off 0 bases at V and 6 bases at J, with 9 bases between the two ends. This CDR3 is 14 amino acids long. CDR1 is MNHEY, CDR2 SVGEGT, per germline. DNA of the CDR3: TGTGCCAGCAGTTACTCGACTAGTTTCAATGAGCAGTTCTTC. It yields the protein CASSYSTSFNEQFF.

The table lists this clonotype with a few counts. CDR3 coding DNA: TGTGCCAGCAGTTACTCAGGGGGACCCTACGAGCAGTACTTC. It is translated as CASSYSGGPYEQYF. The chain is built from TRBV6-5 and TRBJ2-7; possible D gene TRBD1, 6 bases. Per germline, CDR1 MNHEY and CDR2 SVGAGI. V was shortened by 0 bases and J by 2 bases, with 8 bases between the two germline ends. The CDR3 runs to 14 residues.

To note about this clonotype: One base away lies a much larger clone, so this may be a sequencing read error. V gene TRBV19 combines with J gene TRBJ2-5; D unresolved. The CDR3 covers 13 residues. Germline lookup yields CDR1 LNHDA and CDR2 SQIVND (reference sequence). The CDR3 loop reads CVSSPQVQETQYF. The CDR3 DNA reads TGTGTCAGTAGTCCCCAGGTCCAAGAGACCCAGTACTTC.

This chain uses TRBV5-6 with TRBJ2-7; TRBD2 is a possible D gene (6 bases). In germline, CDR1 is SGHDT, CDR2 YYEEEE. This CDR3 is built from 15 residues. Deletions cut 2 bases from V and 3 bases from J, with 15 bases between. The CDR3 sequence is CASSLSGTPHYEQYF. The DNA for the CDR3 is TGTGCCAGCAGCTTATCCGGGACTCCACACTACGAGCAGTACTTC.

This clonotype was recorded a few times. V is TRBV28 and J is TRBJ2-2; D ambiguous. V was cut by 5 bases and J by 6 bases, with 7 bases left in between. This CDR3 has 12 residues. Per germline, CDR1 MDHEN and CDR2 SYDVKM. The CDR3 DNA reads as TGTGCCAGCAGTCCCGGTCCCGGGGAGCTGTTTTTT. Its protein product is CASSPGPGELFF.

Judged by abundance, this clonotype is medium-sized (0.01 to 0.1%). The gene calls are TRBV7-6 and TRBJ2-1; no clear D. V was cut by 3 bases and J by 6 bases, with 3 bases left in between. The CDR3 runs to 11 residues. Per the germline V gene, CDR1 is SGHVS and CDR2 is FNYEAQ. DNA of the CDR3: TGTGCCAGCAGCTTGACCAATGAGCAGTTCTTC. This sequence encodes CASSLTNEQFF.

For this clonotype: A read error is the likely source, as a far larger clone sits one nucleotide away. The J gene is TRBJ2-5, the V gene TRBV6-4; 8 nucleotides match TRBD1. The length of the CDR3 is 14 residues. With 4 bases clipped from V and 4 bases from J, the junction kept 5 bases outside the gene matches. Per germline, CDR1 MRHNA and CDR2 SNTAGT. CDR3 amino acids: CASSGGTGGETQYF. The CDR3 DNA follows: TGTGCCAGCAGTGGTGGGACAGGTGGAGAGACCCAGTACTTC.

Only a few counts were recorded for this clonotype. V is TRBV6-1 and J is TRBJ2-7; TRBD1 agrees at 9 bases. CDR1 and CDR2 from the germline V gene are MNHNS and SASEGT. V lost 2 bases and J lost 5; bases outside the gene matches: 10. The length of the CDR3 is 16 residues. The CDR3 coding sequence is TGTGCCAGCAGTGAAAAAACCTGGACAGGGGAGGACGAGCAGTACTTC. Translating gives CASSEKTWTGEDEQYF.

The V gene is TRBV20-1, the J gene TRBJ1-3; D gene uncertain. V lost 0 bases and J lost 1, with 13 bases in between. CDR3 length: 16 amino acids. CDR1 and CDR2 (germline): DFQATT, SNEGSKA (reference sequence). The CDR3 spells CSARDSMESSGNTIYF. The DNA of the CDR3 is TGCAGTGCTAGAGACTCTATGGAGTCATCTGGAAACACCATATATTTT.

The rearrangement joins TRBV19 to TRBJ2-4; weak D call: TRBD1 (8 bases). CDR3 length: 16 residues. Trimming stripped 8 bases from V and 6 bases from J, with 23 bases between. Germline V gives CDR1 LNHDA, CDR2 SQIVND (reference sequence). CDR3 nucleotides: TGTGCCAGTGCGGAAGGAACAGGGGGGGGGCGAAACATTCAGTACTTC. Translated: CASAEGTGGGRNIQYF.

There are a few counts of this clonotype. The V gene is TRBV2, the J gene TRBJ2-7; D is unresolved. CDR1 is SNHLY and CDR2 is FYNNEI in the germline V gene. This CDR3 region has 13 residues. The V end lost 7 bases, the J end lost 5 bases, and 15 bases lay between the germline ends. The CDR3 DNA reads TGTGCCAGCAAATCTTCCTATCTCCACGAGCAGTACTTC. It specifies CASKSSYLHEQYF.